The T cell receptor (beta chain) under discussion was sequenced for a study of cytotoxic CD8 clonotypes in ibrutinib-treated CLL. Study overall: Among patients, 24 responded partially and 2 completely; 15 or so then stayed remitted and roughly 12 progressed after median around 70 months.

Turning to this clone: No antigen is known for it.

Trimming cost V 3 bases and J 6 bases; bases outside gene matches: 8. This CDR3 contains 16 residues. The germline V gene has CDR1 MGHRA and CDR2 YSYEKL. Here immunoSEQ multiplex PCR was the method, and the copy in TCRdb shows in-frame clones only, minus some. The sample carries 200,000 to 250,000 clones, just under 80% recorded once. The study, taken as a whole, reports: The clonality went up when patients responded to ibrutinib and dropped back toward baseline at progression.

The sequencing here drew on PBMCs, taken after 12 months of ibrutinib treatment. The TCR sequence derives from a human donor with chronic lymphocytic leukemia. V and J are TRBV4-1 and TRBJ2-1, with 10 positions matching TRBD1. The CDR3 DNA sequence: TGCGCCAGCAGCCAGGCAGGACAGGGGGTCTTCAATGAGCAGTTCTTC. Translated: CASSQAGQGVFNEQFF.